These 5 T cell receptor beta chains came from one sample sequenced in a study of Ad26.COV2.S vaccination and SARS-CoV-2 variants (dated by TCRdb to the early 2020s). Libraries came from the immunoSEQ multiplex PCR assay. What TCRdb holds here is the immuneACCESS table cut down to in-frame rearrangements. Part of the clones is not present; checked against another copy, under half of the missing clones reflect an unresolved V gene, and the others are unexplained. Here the sample has roughly 450,000 clones; approximately 90% occur a single time. 9% to 15% of the sample is taken by the ten largest. This sample's treatment or condition label indicates: 19 received Ad26.COV2.S at low or high dose, single or two shots; 5 received placebo; per-sample allocation not given. Repertoires of vaccine and placebo recipients were sequenced from samples taken on day 63 after the first injection. This specimen consisted of peripheral blood, obtained in a trial of Ad26.COV2.S vaccine versus placebo. The receptor set was obtained from a person aged 18-65 years who received the Ad26.COV2.S COVID-19 vaccine or a placebo.

The chain combines TRBV29-1 with TRBJ1-1; 8 bases align to TRBD1. CDR1 SQVTM and CDR2 ANQGSEA come from the germline V gene. Trimming removed 5 bases from V and 0 bases from J; junction bases left unmatched: 8. The CDR3 spans 15 residues. DNA for the CDR3: TGCAGCGTTCCACGGACAGGGACTATGAACACTGAAGCTTTCTTT. Protein product: CSVPRTGTMNTEAFF.

J is TRBJ2-1 and V is TRBV19, with D maybe TRBD2 (5 bases). Germline CDR1 reads LNHDA; CDR2 reads SQIVND (reference sequence). Trimming cost V 0 bases and J 4 bases, with 13 bases left between them. The CDR3 runs to 16 residues. CDR3 residues: CASSIERAAEYNEQFF. The CDR3 DNA is TGTGCCAGTAGTATAGAGCGGGCCGCAGAGTACAATGAGCAGTTCTTC.

The CDR3, as DNA: TGTGCCAGCAGGTTTAAAACAGGGGGATCTGAAGCTTTCTTT. It is translated as CASRFKTGGSEAFF. V usage is TRBV13 and J usage is TRBJ1-1; 8 nucleotides agree with TRBD1. CDR1 is PRHDT and CDR2 is FYEKMQ in the germline V gene (reference sequence). The trim removed 6 bases at V and 6 bases at J, leaving 9 bases unmatched. This CDR3 spans 14 amino acids.

The DNA of the CDR3 is TGTGCCAGCCGGTCGGGAGATCTGCTGGATACGCAGTATTTT. It translates to CASRSGDLLDTQYF. The V gene is TRBV27, the J gene TRBJ2-3; tentatively, D is TRBD2 (6 bases). CDR3 size: 14 residues. Trimming removed 8 bases from V and 6 bases from J, with 18 bases in between. The germline V gene has CDR1 MNHEY and CDR2 SMNVEV (reference sequence).

The gene calls are TRBV20-1 and TRBJ1-2; no reliable D call. The V gene's germline CDR1 is DFQATT and CDR2 SNEGSKA (reference sequence). Trimming shortened V by 3 bases and J by 4 bases, and 6 bases separated the two germline ends. The CDR3 covers 11 residues. The CDR3 reads CSASDFYGYTF. CDR3 DNA: TGCAGTGCTAGCGATTTCTATGGCTACACCTTC.